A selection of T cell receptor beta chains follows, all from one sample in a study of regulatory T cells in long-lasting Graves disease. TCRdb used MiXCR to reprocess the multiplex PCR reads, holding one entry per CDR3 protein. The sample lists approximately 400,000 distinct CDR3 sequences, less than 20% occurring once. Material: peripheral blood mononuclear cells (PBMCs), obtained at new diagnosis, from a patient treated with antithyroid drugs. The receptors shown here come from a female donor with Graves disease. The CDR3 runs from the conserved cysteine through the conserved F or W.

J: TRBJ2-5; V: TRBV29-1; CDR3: CSAGRAGGKTQYF
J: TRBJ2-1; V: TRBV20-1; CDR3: CSAQPGLAENNEQFF
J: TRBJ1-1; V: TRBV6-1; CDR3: CASTPSVGLHDMNTEAFF
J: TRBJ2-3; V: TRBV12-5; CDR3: CASGLVLRTDLTDTQYF
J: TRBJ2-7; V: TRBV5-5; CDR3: CASSFVGGQSYEQYF
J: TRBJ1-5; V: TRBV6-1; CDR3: CASSEEGGHQPQHF
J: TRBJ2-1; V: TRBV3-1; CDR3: CASSQELTSGRVGVGNEQFF
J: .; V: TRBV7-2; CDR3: CASSFPRLRGQETQYF
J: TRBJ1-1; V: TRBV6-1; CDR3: CASSTGLLEAFF
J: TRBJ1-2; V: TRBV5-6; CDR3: CASSLDRSSYGYTF
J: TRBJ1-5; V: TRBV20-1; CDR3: CSDNRDRGVNQPQHF
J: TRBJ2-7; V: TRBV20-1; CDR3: CSATIPGLSYEQYF